The 27 T cell receptor beta chains below all came from one sample that was sequenced in a study of CXCR3-negative and CXCR3-positive naive CD8 T cells. UMI-labeled TRB cDNA libraries were prepared by 5' RACE. TCRdb re-called the 5' RACE reads and catalogs CDR3 proteins one per entry, DNA excluded. With tens of thousands of distinct CDR3 sequences in the sample, the ten largest clones hold about 1.6%. Specimen: naive CXCR3- CD8+ T cells from blood. Sample subset: CD45RO-CCR7+CD27+CD95- naive CD8+ T cells lacking CXCR3 (TNR3-). These receptors originate from a human donor in good health. Some clones in this sample may be carry-over from other donors' samples.

V and J are TRBV7-6 and TRBJ1-2; TCRdb returns TRBD1, unconfirmable since there is no DNA. The germline gives CDR1 SGHVS, CDR2 FNYEAQ. This CDR3 has 18 residues. This CDR3 reads CASSHDTPTGLIDYGYTF.

The chain employs TRBV6-5 and TRBJ2-3; TCRdb calls TRBD1, which cannot be checked without DNA. Germline V gene sequence: CDR1 MNHEY, CDR2 SVGAGI. The CDR3 loop spans 15 amino acids. The CDR3 spells CASSYSWGGRDTQYF.

The rearrangement joins TRBV7-2 to TRBJ2-1. Germline V lookup: CDR1 SGHTA, CDR2 FQGNSA. The CDR3 has 13 residues. This CDR3 is CASSLTLFNEQFF. Variable domain in full (rest from reference TRBV7-2 and TRBJ2-1): GAGVSQSPSNKVTEKGKDVELRCDPISGHTALYWYRQSLGQGLEFLIYFQGNSAPDKSGLPSDRFSAERTGGSVSTLTIQRTQQEDSAVYLCASSLTLFNEQFFGPGTRLTVL.

V usage is TRBV9 and J usage is TRBJ1-2; TCRdb designates TRBD1, a call that cannot be tested without DNA. The CDR3 runs 13 residues. Germline CDR1 and CDR2: SGDLS and YYNGEE. The CDR3 here is CASSADRVEGYTF.

The CDR3 loop is CASSLSWQTDQETQYF. The genes are TRBV28 and TRBJ2-5. This CDR3 is 16 amino acids long. Looked up from germline, CDR1 is MDHEN and CDR2 is SYDVKM.

Judged by frequency, this clonotype is medium-sized (0.01 to 0.1%). This sequence joins TRBV7-2 and TRBJ2-7; TCRdb names TRBD2, which stays unverified in the absence of DNA. The CDR3 spans 15 residues. Germline-derived CDR1 and CDR2 are SGHTA and FQGNSA. CDR3 protein: CASSPLLAGNYEQYF.

The rearrangement joins TRBV7-9 to TRBJ1-1. Germline V lookup: CDR1 SEHNR, CDR2 FQNEAQ (reference sequence). This CDR3 is built from 11 residues. CDR3 region: CASSLQQEAFF.

The chain recombines TRBV27 with TRBJ2-7; TCRdb names TRBD1, which stays unverified in the absence of DNA. The CDR3 totals 13 residues. From germline, CDR1 is MNHEY and CDR2 SMNVEV (reference sequence). CDR3 amino acids: CASSPGTIYEQYF.

J is TRBJ2-7 and V is TRBV29-1; TCRdb's assignment of TRBD1 cannot be checked, as there is no DNA. In germline, CDR1 is SQVTM, CDR2 ANQGSEA. CDR3 length equals 14 residues. The CDR3 here is CSVVELDSHYEQYF.

The CDR3 spells CASSYVAGATEAFF. This chain uses TRBV6-2 or TRBV6-3 with TRBJ1-1; the D call of TRBD1 rests on TCRdb alone, since no DNA is present to check it. This CDR3 contains 14 residues. Looked up from germline, CDR1 is MNHEY and CDR2 is SVGEGT.

The CDR3 is CSVELAGAGETQYF. This chain links TRBV29-1 with TRBJ2-5; TCRdb calls TRBD2, which cannot be checked without DNA. Germline V gene data show CDR1 as SQVTM and CDR2 as ANQGSEA. The CDR3 runs to 14 residues.

By frequency, this clonotype registers medium-sized (0.01 to 0.1%). This rearrangement joins TRBV6-5 to TRBJ2-1. The CDR3 runs to 14 residues. CDR1 is MNHEY, CDR2 SVGAGI, per germline. CDR3 sequence reads: CASSTGGSYNEQFF.

The rearrangement links TRBV20-1 to TRBJ2-7. CDR3 size: 11 residues. Germline V gives CDR1 DFQATT, CDR2 SNEGSKA (reference sequence). CDR3 sequence reads: CSARATYEQYF.

V gene TRBV7-9 combines with J gene TRBJ2-7. Per germline, CDR1 SEHNR and CDR2 FQNEAQ (reference sequence). The CDR3 is made up of 14 amino acids. CDR3 sequence reads: CASSLATGSYEQYF. The variable domain in full, completed from reference TRBV7-9 and TRBJ2-7, reads DTGVSQNPRHKITKRGQNVTFRCDPISEHNRLYWYRQTLGQGPEFLTYFQNEAQLEKSRLLSDRFSAERPKGSFSTLEIQRTEQGDSAMYLCASSLATGSYEQYFGPGTRLTVT.

This chain uses TRBV10-3 with TRBJ2-2; with no DNA, the TCRdb D assignment of TRBD2 cannot be verified. The CDR3 covers 16 residues. Germline CDR1 is ENHRY and CDR2 is SYGVKD. The CDR3 protein is CAISTIGGARSGELFF.

This sequence joins TRBV20-1 and TRBJ1-2; the D call from TCRdb, TRBD1, cannot be confirmed without DNA. CDR1 and CDR2 (germline): DFQATT, SNEGSKA (reference sequence). The CDR3 runs 16 residues. The CDR3 sequence: CSARDSRQGPGYGYTF.

V gene TRBV20-1 combines with J gene TRBJ2-1; TCRdb outputs TRBD1, but without DNA this stays unchecked. From germline, CDR1 is DFQATT and CDR2 SNEGSKA (reference sequence). The CDR3 runs to 16 residues. The CDR3 protein is CSARDLSGSSYNEQFF.

V is TRBV5-1 and J is TRBJ1-6. This CDR3 has 14 residues. Germline V lookup: CDR1 SGHRS, CDR2 YFSETQ. The CDR3 reads CASRGVGGDSPLHF.

The chain recombines TRBV5-1 with TRBJ2-3; the D gene TCRdb calls, TRBD1, cannot be checked with no DNA. This CDR3 has 17 residues. Per germline, CDR1 SGHRS and CDR2 YFSETQ. CDR3 amino acids: CASSLEGASTPGDTQYF.

The V gene is TRBV28, the J gene TRBJ2-1; TCRdb selects TRBD2, and the lack of DNA leaves this call unchecked. The CDR3 runs to 16 residues. CDR1 is MDHEN, CDR2 SYDVKM, per germline. The CDR3 reads CASSPTSGGSYNEQFF.

The chain carries TRBV28 and TRBJ2-3; TCRdb calls TRBD1, which cannot be checked without DNA. Looked up from germline, CDR1 is MDHEN and CDR2 is SYDVKM. The CDR3 consists of 13 residues. CDR3 amino acids: CASSHRGSDTQYF.

This sequence joins TRBV5-1 and TRBJ2-3. The germline V gene has CDR1 SGHRS and CDR2 YFSETQ. The CDR3 is 16 residues long. The CDR3 region is CASSPVLDQITDTQYF.

V is TRBV12-3 or TRBV12-4 and J is TRBJ2-5; TCRdb reports TRBD1, a call that lacks DNA to check it against. The CDR3 consists of 15 residues. The CDR3 reads CASSFPRSGEETQYF.

The chain links TRBV20-1 to TRBJ2-7. Germline loops: CDR1 DFQATT, CDR2 SNEGSKA (reference sequence). The CDR3 has 14 residues. The chain's CDR3 is CSAGRVDRPLEQYF.

The CDR3 sequence is CASSSGWGNTEAFF. The chain joins TRBV5-6 to TRBJ1-1; TCRdb designates TRBD1, a call that cannot be tested without DNA. The CDR3 has 14 residues. Germline V gene sequence: CDR1 SGHDT, CDR2 YYEEEE.

This chain joins TRBV19 and TRBJ1-1; TCRdb proposes TRBD1, but this gene call is untestable without DNA. Germline CDR1 LNHDA, CDR2 SQIVND (reference sequence). The CDR3 has 13 residues. This CDR3 reads CAALNREDTEAFF.

The chain is built from TRBV6-2 or TRBV6-3 and TRBJ2-7; TCRdb's D call, TRBD2, is unchecked because there is no DNA. The germline gives CDR1 MNHEY, CDR2 SVGEGT. The length of the CDR3 is 13 residues. This CDR3 is CASSYSRAGEQYF.